This T cell receptor (beta chain) was recorded in a study of early T cells in non-severe SARS-CoV-2 infection. Study-wide points: VDJdb-based annotation leaned toward anti-spike CD8 responses and missed private and CD4 specificities.

CDR1 and CDR2 from the germline V gene are SGHNT and YENEEA. The V gene lost 1 base and the J gene lost 3 bases, with 10 bases spanning the gap. The CDR3 consists of 15 residues. About this clonotype: What it binds is not known.

From the 5' RACE reads, TCRdb called clonotypes with MiXCR, one entry per CDR3 protein. This table has approximately 81,000 distinct CDR3 sequences, around an eighth appearing once. Sequenced input: whole blood. This sequence joins TRBV11-3 and TRBJ2-1, with unresolved D. The TCR comes from an adult who was a healthcare worker with PCR-confirmed SARS-CoV-2 infection or an uninfected control (not recorded which). CDR3 nucleotides: TGTGCCAGCAGCTTAGGGGCAACTGTCTACAATGAGCAGTTCTTC. Protein: CASSLGATVYNEQFF.